A single sample gave rise to the 17 T cell receptor beta chains below, sequenced in a study of shared clonotypes between healthy human individuals. The protocol was immunoSEQ multiplex PCR, while the TCRdb copy is restricted to in-frame clones and leaves out a portion. The sample contains around 180,000 clones, 90% to 95% of which appear only once. The sample was naive CD4+ T cells sorted from blood. Stated subset: CD45RA+ positively selected. Receptor source: a woman aged 25 to 45 in good health.

The genes are TRBV5-4 and TRBJ2-2, with D possibly TRBD2 on 5 matching bases. CDR1 and CDR2 from the germline V gene are SGHNT and YYREEE (reference sequence). V was clipped by 4 bases and J by 2 bases, with 12 bases between them. The CDR3 runs 15 residues. CDR3 in DNA: TGTGCCAGCAGCCCCCCTAGCAGCAACACCGGGGAGCTGTTTTTT. Translation gives CASSPPSSNTGELFF.

The V gene is TRBV27, the J gene TRBJ2-7; 11 nucleotides agree with TRBD2. The CDR3 is made up of 18 amino acids. CDR1 is MNHEY, CDR2 SMNVEV, per germline (reference sequence). The V and J ends lost 6 bases and 4 bases, in that order; junction bases with no gene match: 17. CDR3 protein: CASRTTARLAGGGYEQYF. The CDR3 nucleotides are TGTGCCAGCAGAACAACCGCCAGGCTAGCGGGAGGAGGGTACGAGCAGTACTTC.

V and J are TRBV10-1 and TRBJ2-1; D gene unclear. There are 17 residues in the CDR3. Trimming took 6 bases from V and 0 from J, leaving 18 bases between them. Germline V gene lookup returns CDR1 WNHNN and CDR2 SYGVQD (reference sequence). DNA for the CDR3: TGCGCCAGCAGCCCCGCGACGCAGCAGAGCTCCTACAATGAGCAGTTCTTC. Protein sequence: CASSPATQQSSYNEQFF.

The chain recombines TRBV18 with TRBJ1-2; 8 nucleotides align to TRBD1. The ends lost 5 bases at V and 3 bases at J; junction bases unmatched: 11. CDR3 length: 16 amino acids. Germline CDR1 KGHSH, CDR2 LQKENI. The CDR3 loop reads CASSLDRVFYDYGYTF. DNA of the CDR3: TGTGCCAGCTCATTGGACAGGGTATTTTACGACTATGGCTACACCTTC.

V and J are TRBV4-1 and TRBJ2-1; D possibly uses TRBD1 or TRBD2 (6 bases each). Germline assignment: CDR1 MGHRA and CDR2 YSYEKL. The CDR3 consists of 15 residues. V lost 4 bases and J lost 5, with 15 bases in between. Here the CDR3 reads CASSPRGGLNNEQFF. CDR3 bases: TGCGCCAGCAGCCCCCGTGGGGGGCTAAACAATGAGCAGTTCTTC.

The CDR3 DNA is TGTGCCAGTAAAACGTCGAGGAGGGGACTCAATCAGCCCCAGCATTTT. Its translation is CASKTSRRGLNQPQHF. V is TRBV19 and J is TRBJ1-5, with D maybe TRBD1 (5 bases). This CDR3 is 16 amino acids long. V gave up 7 bases and J gave up 3 bases, with 19 bases separating them. Germline loops: CDR1 LNHDA, CDR2 SQIVND (reference sequence).

A single count supports this clone. V gene TRBV5-1 combines with J gene TRBJ2-3; TRBD2 aligns across 9 bases. The CDR3 is made up of 19 amino acids. Germline trimming cut 7 bases from V and 0 bases from J; bases unmatched to any gene: 18. CDR1 is SGHRS, CDR2 YFSETQ, per germline. In nucleotides, the CDR3 is TGCGCCAGCCGTACTAGCGGGCAATTAAAAGGTCCTAGCACAGATACGCAGTATTTT. This gives the protein CASRTSGQLKGPSTDTQYF.

The chain has TRBV5-4 and TRBJ2-2; 13 nucleotides match TRBD2. The V gene end was trimmed by 3 bases and the J gene end by 9 bases; junction bases not matched to a gene: 5. Germline CDR1 reads SGHNT; CDR2 reads YYREEE (reference sequence). CDR3 length: 15 residues. CDR3 in amino acids: CASSSTSGGSRELFF. CDR3 DNA sequence: TGTGCCAGCAGCTCGACTAGCGGGGGGTCGAGGGAGCTGTTTTTT.

The chain has TRBV21-1 and TRBJ1-4; the table's D call, TRBD1, has no DNA check behind it. TRBV21-1 has pseudogene status. The CDR3 runs to 14 residues. CDR3 bases: TGTGCCAGCAGCAACTCCCAGGGAAATGAAAAACTGTTTTTT. This codes for CASSNSQGNEKLFF.

This clone was found once. The chain combines TRBV18 with TRBJ1-3; 9 bases are a match to TRBD1. Trimming removed 3 bases from V and 0 bases from J; junction bases left unmatched: 15. Germline V gene sequence: CDR1 KGHSH, CDR2 LQKENI. This CDR3 spans 20 amino acids. The CDR3 sequence is CASSPNMDVGTGSSGNTIYF. The CDR3 DNA is TGTGCCAGCTCACCTAACATGGATGTTGGGACAGGGTCCTCTGGAAACACCATATATTTT.

The chain employs TRBV6-4 and TRBJ2-4, with TRBD2 matching 7 bases. Germline V CDR1 and CDR2: MRHNA, SNTAGT. The CDR3 totals 13 residues. V was clipped by 1 base and J by 13 bases; unmatched bases: 7. The CDR3 loop is CASSDYLAGVQYF. CDR3 bases: TGTGCCAGCAGTGACTACCTCGCGGGAGTACAGTACTTC.

This rearrangement joins TRBV18 to TRBJ2-5, with D hard to call. In germline, CDR1 is KGHSH, CDR2 LQKENI. The CDR3 extends over 12 amino acids. Trimming cost V 0 bases and J 5 bases, with 4 bases left between them. The CDR3 protein is CASSPPRETQYF. CDR3 coding DNA: TGTGCCAGCTCACCACCGCGGGAGACCCAGTACTTC.

The chain is built from TRBV19 and TRBJ1-2; D not resolved. CDR1 and CDR2 (germline): LNHDA, SQIVND (reference sequence). This CDR3 has 15 residues. The ends were cut back, 5 bases at V and 0 bases at J, with 13 bases in the middle. CDR3 residues: CASSRPDLPNYGYTF. CDR3 coding DNA: TGTGCCAGTAGTCGCCCGGACCTGCCTAACTATGGCTACACCTTC. Drawing the rest from reference TRBV19 and TRBJ1-2, the complete variable domain is DGGITQSPKYLFRKEGQNVTLSCEQNLNHDAMYWYRQDPGQGLRLIYYSQIVNDFQKGDIAEGYSVSREKKESFPLTVTSAQKNPTAFYLCASSRPDLPNYGYTFGSGTRLTVV.

The V call is TRBV2, the J call TRBJ2-7; 8 bases match TRBD2. This CDR3 region has 14 residues. V dropped 8 bases and J dropped 3; count of bases not matched to a gene: 9. From germline, CDR1 is SNHLY and CDR2 FYNNEI. CDR3 nucleotides: TGTGCCAGCGGGGGGTGGCTAGCGGGCTACGAGCAGTACTTC. As protein: CASGGWLAGYEQYF.

V gene TRBV19 combines with J gene TRBJ1-4, with 8 bases identical to TRBD1. This CDR3 region has 15 residues. V shed 6 bases and J 8 bases; nucleotides not matched to a gene: 11. CDR1 LNHDA and CDR2 SQIVND come from the germline V gene (reference sequence). DNA for the CDR3: TGTGCCAGTAGATTCCAGGGGGCGCTTCAAGAAAAACTGTTTTTT. It specifies CASRFQGALQEKLFF.

This chain uses TRBV7-7 with TRBJ2-2, with 8 bases fitting TRBD2. The ends lost 8 bases at V and 3 bases at J; junction bases unmatched: 8. The CDR3 is 15 amino acids. Germline lookup yields CDR1 SSHAT and CDR2 FNYEAQ (reference sequence). The CDR3 sequence is CASAPGLGYTGELFF. CDR3 DNA: TGTGCCAGCGCTCCGGGACTAGGGTACACCGGGGAGCTGTTTTTT.

V usage is TRBV2 and J usage is TRBJ2-7; 10 bases are a match to TRBD2. Per the germline V gene, CDR1 is SNHLY and CDR2 is FYNNEI. This CDR3 is 15 amino acids long. V shed 5 bases, J shed 4 bases, and the junction held 8 bases outside the gene matches. For the CDR3, the DNA is TGTGCCAGCAGTCCTATTACTAGCGGGGATTACGAGCAGTACTTC. Its translation is CASSPITSGDYEQYF.